These 10 T cell receptor beta chains were sequenced from one sample in a study of identical twins. In TCRdb, the 5' RACE reads were re-called with MiXCR into one record per CDR3 protein. Seen here are 550,000 to 800,000 distinct CDR3 sequences, 7.1% observed once, and the top ten hold 1.5% to 2%. These data were likewise used in another study, on yellow fever vaccine responses in identical twins.

The sequencing input was PBMCs. The receptors originated from a woman between 18 and 29 years old in good health.

J is TRBJ1-2 and V is TRBV7-2; D ambiguous. The germline CDR1 and CDR2 sequences are SGHTA and FQGNSA. The germline V and J ends were trimmed by 5 bases and 8 bases, with 12 bases remaining between them. This CDR3 spans 12 amino acids. CDR3 protein: CASSAFNVGYTF. In DNA form, the CDR3 reads TGTGCCAGCAGCGCTTTCAACGTCGGCTACACCTTC.

There are many counts of this clonotype. The chain links TRBV7-9 to TRBJ2-1; 7 bases match TRBD1. V shed 2 bases and J 2 bases; nucleotides not matched to a gene: 3. The CDR3 sequence is 15 residues long. Germline CDR1 SEHNR, CDR2 FQNEAQ (reference sequence). The CDR3: CASSLITGAYNEQFF. Here the CDR3 DNA reads TGTGCCAGCAGCTTAATCACAGGGGCCTACAATGAGCAGTTCTTC.

This clonotype was seen at least ten times. This sequence joins TRBV5-1 and TRBJ2-5; 7 bases match TRBD1. Trimming removed 3 bases from V and 1 base from J; junction bases left unmatched: 3. Per germline, CDR1 SGHRS and CDR2 YFSETQ. The CDR3 runs to 14 residues. CDR3 residues: CASSSQGSQETQYF. DNA for the CDR3: TGCGCCAGCAGCTCACAGGGGTCCCAAGAGACCCAGTACTTC.

This clonotype has more than one count but fewer than ten. The genes are TRBV2 and TRBJ1-5; D is unresolved. Trimming stripped 1 base from V and 0 bases from J, with 4 bases between. CDR1 is SNHLY and CDR2 is FYNNEI in the germline V gene. The CDR3 length is 14 residues. The CDR3 bases are TGTGCCAGCAGTGAAGTGTCTAGCAATCAGCCCCAGCATTTT. Translated, it gives CASSEVSSNQPQHF.

This chain joins TRBV6-5 and TRBJ1-4; 7 bases are shared with TRBD1. The ends lost 2 bases at V and 7 bases at J; junction bases unmatched: 4. This CDR3 spans 14 amino acids. The germline CDR1 and CDR2 sequences are MNHEY and SVGAGI. CDR3 in DNA: TGTGCCAGCAGTTACGGGACAGTGGGTGAAAAACTGTTTTTT. Translation gives CASSYGTVGEKLFF.

The V gene is TRBV9, the J gene TRBJ2-3, with D maybe TRBD2 (6 bases). CDR1 is SGDLS, CDR2 YYNGEE, per germline. CDR3 length: 15 amino acids. Deletions cut 4 bases from V and 1 base from J, with 13 bases between. The CDR3 spells CASSPGGWGTDTQYF. The CDR3, as DNA: TGTGCCAGCAGCCCCGGGGGTTGGGGCACAGATACGCAGTATTTT.

This clonotype was recorded a few times. This chain joins TRBV20-1 and TRBJ2-6; D might be TRBD2 (5 bases). CDR3 size: 15 residues. The germline CDR1 and CDR2 sequences are DFQATT and SNEGSKA (reference sequence). V dropped 3 bases and J dropped 4 bases, with 13 bases sitting between them. The CDR3 here is CSASKGEVGANVLTF. The DNA of the CDR3 is TGCAGTGCTAGTAAGGGAGAAGTAGGGGCCAACGTCCTGACTTTC.

In this sample, this clonotype turned up a few times. This sequence joins TRBV5-1 and TRBJ2-3, with unresolved D. Deletions cut 0 bases from V and 6 bases from J, with 11 bases between. CDR1 SGHRS and CDR2 YFSETQ come from the germline V gene. This CDR3 spans 14 amino acids. CDR3 amino acids: CASSLELLGDTQYF. The CDR3 DNA sequence: TGCGCCAGCAGCTTGGAACTGCTGGGGGATACGCAGTATTTT. Supplemented by reference TRBV5-1 and TRBJ2-3, the full variable domain reads KAGVTQTPRYLIKTRGQQVTLSCSPISGHRSVSWYQQTPGQGLQFLFEYFSETQRNKGNFPGRFSGRQFSNSRSEMNVSTLELGDSALYLCASSLELLGDTQYFGPGTRLTVL.

The rearrangement joins TRBV5-1 to TRBJ1-5; 7 bases agree with TRBD1. V trimming: 4 bases; J trimming: 5 bases; junction bases outside the gene matches: 6. Germline CDR1 is SGHRS and CDR2 is YFSETQ. This CDR3 is built from 14 residues. The DNA for the CDR3 is TGCGCCAGCAGCGAGACAGGGCGCGATCAGCCCCAGCATTTT. It yields the protein CASSETGRDQPQHF. The full variable domain, with the rest looked up from reference TRBV5-1 and TRBJ1-5, is KAGVTQTPRYLIKTRGQQVTLSCSPISGHRSVSWYQQTPGQGLQFLFEYFSETQRNKGNFPGRFSGRQFSNSRSEMNVSTLELGDSALYLCASSETGRDQPQHFGDGTRLSIL.

In its sample, this clonotype was seen a few times. The chain joins TRBV6-2 or TRBV6-3 to TRBJ2-2, with 7 bases identical to TRBD1. Per the germline V gene, CDR1 is MNHEY and CDR2 is SVGEGT. The CDR3 is 21 residues long. With V trimmed by 2 bases and J by 0 bases, 18 bases remained unmatched. CDR3 nucleotides: TGTGCCAGCAGTTACGGAGGTAGATGGGGACAGCTTATCGCGAACACCGGGGAGCTGTTTTTT. It specifies CASSYGGRWGQLIANTGELFF.